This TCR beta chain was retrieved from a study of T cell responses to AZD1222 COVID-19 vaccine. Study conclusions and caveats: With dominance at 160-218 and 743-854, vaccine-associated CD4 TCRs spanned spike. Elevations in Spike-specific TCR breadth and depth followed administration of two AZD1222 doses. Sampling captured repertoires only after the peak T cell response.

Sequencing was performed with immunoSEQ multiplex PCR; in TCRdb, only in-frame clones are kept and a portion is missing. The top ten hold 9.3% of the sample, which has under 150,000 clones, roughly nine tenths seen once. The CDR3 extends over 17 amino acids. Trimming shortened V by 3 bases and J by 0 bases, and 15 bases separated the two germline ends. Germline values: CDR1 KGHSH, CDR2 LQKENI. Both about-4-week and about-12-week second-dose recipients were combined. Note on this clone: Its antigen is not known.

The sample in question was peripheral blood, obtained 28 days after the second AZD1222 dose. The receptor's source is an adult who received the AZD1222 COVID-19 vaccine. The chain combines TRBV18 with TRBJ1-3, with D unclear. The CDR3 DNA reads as TGTGCCAGCTCACCGGGTCGGACTGTCATCTCTGGAAACACCATATATTTT. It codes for CASSPGRTVISGNTIYF.